The 23 T cell receptor beta chains given below trace back to one sample, sequenced in a study of T-cell reconstitution after alpha-beta-depleted transplantation in children. Unique molecular identifiers were used to barcode this TCRbeta library. In TCRdb, the PCR reads were re-called with MiXCR into one record per CDR3 protein. Here the sample spans about 70,000 distinct CDR3 sequences, roughly 11% being singletons. The starting material was PBMCs, obtained before TCRalphabeta/CD19-depleted stem cell transplant. These receptors were taken from a boy aged 10-17 years with acute myeloid leukemia, due to receive a stem cell transplant.

The chain links TRBV4-3 to TRBJ2-1; 11 nucleotides line up with TRBD2. This CDR3 is 18 amino acids long. With V trimmed by 0 bases and J by 0 bases, 4 bases remained unmatched. Germline CDR1 and CDR2: LGHNA and YSLEER. The CDR3 bases are TGCGCCAGCAGCCAAGATGTGGGACTAGCGGCCTCCTACAATGAGCAGTTCTTC. The encoded protein is CASSQDVGLAASYNEQFF.

This clonotype came up many times. The rearrangement joins TRBV4-3 to TRBJ2-7; possibly TRBD1 for D (5 bases). Germline lookup yields CDR1 LGHNA and CDR2 YSLEER. CDR3 length: 15 residues. Deletions cut 1 base from V and 2 bases from J, with 12 bases between. CDR3 sequence reads: CASSQGPQETYEQYF. As DNA, the CDR3 is TGCGCCAGCAGCCAAGGTCCACAGGAAACCTACGAGCAGTACTTC.

This clonotype was counted at least ten times. The chain couples TRBV5-1 to TRBJ2-2; 12 nucleotides match TRBD2. V shed 4 bases and J 5 bases; nucleotides not matched to a gene: 9. This CDR3 spans 17 amino acids. The germline gives CDR1 SGHRS, CDR2 YFSETQ. The CDR3 reads CASSNLAGGPGTGELFF. Here the CDR3 DNA reads TGCGCCAGCAGCAACCTAGCGGGAGGGCCAGGAACCGGGGAGCTGTTTTTT.

Worth noting for this clonotype: The conserved phenylalanine or tryptophan normally closing the CDR3 is absent here, so this likely arose from a read error. This sequence joins TRBV14 and TRBJ2-1; tentative D call: TRBD1 (5 bases). The germline gives CDR1 SGHDN, CDR2 FVKESK. V lost 4 bases, J lost 4 bases, and 8 bases lay in between. This CDR3 contains 13 residues. The CDR3 DNA is TGTGCCAGCAGCCCCACAGGTTACAATGAGCAGTTCTCC. This translates into CASSPTGYNEQFS.

This clonotype has a count of ten or more. This chain links TRBV12-3 or TRBV12-4 with TRBJ2-2; 9 bases map to TRBD2. This CDR3 region has 16 residues. With 3 bases clipped from V and 3 bases from J, the junction kept 5 bases outside the gene matches. The CDR3 DNA reads TGTGCCAGCAGTTTTAGTAGCGGGAGTTACACCGGGGAGCTGTTTTTT. Residues: CASSFSSGSYTGELFF.

This clonotype was found many times. The rearrangement joins TRBV7-9 to TRBJ2-3, with 12 bases that match TRBD2. The junction had 5 bases not matched to a gene; V was cut back by 3 bases and J by 4 bases. CDR3 length: 16 residues. Germline values: CDR1 SEHNR, CDR2 FQNEAQ (reference sequence). The CDR3: CASSFALAGGADTQYF. Written as DNA, the CDR3 is TGTGCCAGCAGCTTCGCGCTAGCGGGAGGGGCAGATACGCAGTATTTT.

In its sample, this clonotype was seen many times. The chain couples TRBV20-1 to TRBJ1-5, with a weak D call TRBD1 (6 bases). V lost 3 bases and J lost 5, with 11 bases in between. Germline V gene lookup returns CDR1 DFQATT and CDR2 SNEGSKA (reference sequence). The CDR3 is 13 amino acids. The CDR3: CSASGGPHQPQHF. The CDR3 coding sequence is TGCAGTGCTAGTGGGGGGCCCCATCAGCCCCAGCATTTT.

At least ten counts were recorded for this clonotype. J is TRBJ2-7 and V is TRBV5-6; D ambiguous. Trimming stripped 4 bases from V and 1 base from J, with 18 bases between. Germline CDR1 is SGHDT and CDR2 is YYEEEE. The CDR3 consists of 16 residues. The CDR3 DNA reads TGTGCCAGCAGCCGCCGGGCGGCCGAATTGTCCTACGAGCAGTACGTC. Residues: CASSRRAAELSYEQYV.

In its sample, this clonotype was seen many times. The chain carries TRBV5-5 and TRBJ2-3, with TRBD1 identical over 12 bases. CDR1 and CDR2 from the germline V gene are SGHKS and YYEKEE (reference sequence). V lost 4 bases, J lost 9 bases, and 9 bases stayed unmatched. This CDR3 has 15 residues. The CDR3 loop is CASSGTGGSQRTQYF. The DNA of the CDR3 is TGTGCCAGCAGCGGGACAGGGGGCTCCCAGCGGACGCAGTATTTT.

The sample holds many counts of this clonotype. The chain uses TRBV24-1 and TRBJ2-1; D gene uncertain. The V end lost 3 bases, the J end lost 3 bases, and 8 bases lay between the germline ends. The length of the CDR3 is 14 residues. Germline V gene sequence: CDR1 KGHDR, CDR2 SFDVKD. The CDR3, as DNA: TGTGCCACCAGTGATGCGACGGTCTACAATGAGCAGTTCTTC. This codes for CATSDATVYNEQFF.

This clonotype was observed at least ten times. This chain connects TRBV10-2 to TRBJ2-1, with a weak D call TRBD2 (7 bases). The ends were cut back, 0 bases at V and 0 bases at J, with 9 bases in the middle. CDR1 and CDR2 (germline): WSHSY, SAAADI. The CDR3 consists of 16 residues. CDR3 amino acids: CASSESGGLSYNEQFF. CDR3 DNA sequence: TGCGCCAGCAGTGAGTCGGGGGGGCTCTCCTACAATGAGCAGTTCTTC.

This clonotype has a count of ten or more. DNA for the CDR3: TGTGCCAGCAGTTACGTAACCAGCACCGGGGAGCTGTTTTTT. Protein product: CASSYVTSTGELFF. V gene TRBV6-5 combines with J gene TRBJ2-2, with D unclear. The germline gives CDR1 MNHEY, CDR2 SVGAGI. The CDR3 is 14 residues long. V shed 2 bases and J shed 4 bases, with 8 bases lying between them.

J is TRBJ2-7 and V is TRBV6-6; D gene unclear. The CDR3 has 12 amino acids. Trimming stripped 2 bases from V and 6 bases from J, with 8 bases between. Germline values: CDR1 MNHNY, CDR2 SVGAGI (reference sequence). DNA for the CDR3: TGTGCCAGCAGTTACAATTTGCGCGAGCAGTACGTC. It is translated as CASSYNLREQYV.

This clonotype was observed at least ten times. Lacking the conserved final phenylalanine or tryptophan, this CDR3 likely reflects a read error. No DNA is shown, since the ends of the CDR3 on it are uncertain; the CDR3 is the one TCRdb lists. The chain joins TRBV11-2 to TRBJ2-1; the table assigns TRBD2, which was not confirmed against the DNA. The CDR3 spans 12 residues, counting both ends. CDR1 SGHAT and CDR2 FQNNGV come from the germline V gene. The CDR3 here is CASSLGSGLATV.

This clonotype was counted many times. J is TRBJ2-7 and V is TRBV14; tentative D call: TRBD1 (6 bases). CDR1 and CDR2 (germline): SGHDN, FVKESK. The length of the CDR3 is 16 residues. With 0 bases removed from V and 0 bases from J, the gap between germline ends came to 12 bases. The CDR3 nucleotides read TGTGCCAGCAGCCAAGAATGGGGGCCTGTCTCCTACGAGCAGTACTTC. Encoded protein: CASSQEWGPVSYEQYF.

The sample holds many counts of this clonotype. J is TRBJ1-1 and V is TRBV25-1, with D possibly being TRBD1 (5 bases). Germline V gives CDR1 MGHDK, CDR2 SYGVNS. Trimming cost V 4 bases and J 7 bases, with 13 bases left between them. The CDR3 consists of 13 residues. The CDR3 is CASSGPGYREAFF. The CDR3 region has the DNA TGTGCCAGCAGTGGACCAGGGTATCGTGAAGCTTTCTTT.

The sample holds many counts of this clonotype. This chain links TRBV5-5 with TRBJ1-5; possibly TRBD1 for D (6 bases). From germline, CDR1 is SGHKS and CDR2 YYEKEE (reference sequence). V was pared by 7 bases and J by 2 bases, with 16 bases between. This CDR3 is 15 amino acids long. This CDR3 reads CASLRDIGGNQPQHF. Written as DNA, the CDR3 is TGTGCCAGCCTCCGGGACATTGGAGGCAATCAGCCCCAGCATTTT.

This clonotype appeared a few times. The gene calls are TRBV27 and TRBJ1-6; maybe TRBD1 (5 bases). With 6 bases removed from V and 8 bases from J, the gap between germline ends came to 11 bases. The germline V gene has CDR1 MNHEY and CDR2 SMNVEV (reference sequence). The CDR3 consists of 13 residues. The DNA of the CDR3 is TGTGCCAGCAGACGGGACGGTTATTCACCCCTCCACTTT. The encoded protein is CASRRDGYSPLHF.

This clonotype came up many times. The V and J genes are TRBV20-1 and TRBJ2-1; no definite D call. V was clipped by 5 bases and J by 6 bases, with 11 bases between them. In germline, CDR1 is DFQATT, CDR2 SNEGSKA (reference sequence). The CDR3 totals 12 residues. The CDR3 loop reads CSASGWGNEQFF. In DNA, the CDR3 is TGCAGTGCTTCTGGCTGGGGCAATGAGCAGTTCTTC.

This clonotype was counted ten times or more. The chain couples TRBV10-3 to TRBJ1-5; weak D call: TRBD1 (5 bases). The CDR3 covers 16 residues. Germline CDR1 is ENHRY and CDR2 is SYGVKD. Trimming removed 7 bases at V and 0 bases at J, with 16 bases between. CDR3 coding DNA: TGTGCCATCATCCTTAGACAGTCTCATAGCAATCAGCCCCAGCATTTT. Translated: CAIILRQSHSNQPQHF.

This clonotype was found many times. This chain joins TRBV12-3 or TRBV12-4 and TRBJ2-1, with D possibly TRBD2 on 6 matching bases. V gave up 4 bases and J gave up 0 bases, with 13 bases separating them. The CDR3 sequence is 16 residues long. CDR3 region: CASSSGLLSSYNEQFF. The CDR3 DNA follows: TGTGCCAGCAGTTCGGGACTTCTAAGCTCCTACAATGAGCAGTTCTTC.

This clonotype was seen many times. The J gene is TRBJ1-5, the V gene TRBV12-3 or TRBV12-4; weak D call: TRBD1 (6 bases). The V and J ends lost 4 bases and 4 bases respectively, with 11 bases between them. This CDR3 contains 14 residues. The CDR3 bases are TGTGCCAGCAGTTCGGACAGCACGAATCAGCCCCAGCATTTT. It encodes CASSSDSTNQPQHF.

This clonotype was counted at least ten times. The chain links TRBV11-1 to TRBJ2-4; a weak D match, TRBD2 (6 bases). CDR1 is SGHAT, CDR2 FQDESV, per germline (reference sequence). The CDR3 covers 18 residues. Trimming removed 7 bases at V and 5 bases at J, with 27 bases between. For the CDR3, the DNA is TGTGCCAGCACCATCTTGGACGGAGCGGAAACTAGCCAAAACATTCAGTACTTC. This gives the protein CASTILDGAETSQNIQYF. Full variable domain (outside the CDR3, taken from reference TRBV11-1 and TRBJ2-4): EAEVAQSPRYKITEKSQAVAFWCDPISGHATLYWYRQILGQGPELLVQFQDESVVDDSQLPKDRFSAERLKGVDSTLKIQPAELGDSAMYLCASTILDGAETSQNIQYFGAGTRLSVL.